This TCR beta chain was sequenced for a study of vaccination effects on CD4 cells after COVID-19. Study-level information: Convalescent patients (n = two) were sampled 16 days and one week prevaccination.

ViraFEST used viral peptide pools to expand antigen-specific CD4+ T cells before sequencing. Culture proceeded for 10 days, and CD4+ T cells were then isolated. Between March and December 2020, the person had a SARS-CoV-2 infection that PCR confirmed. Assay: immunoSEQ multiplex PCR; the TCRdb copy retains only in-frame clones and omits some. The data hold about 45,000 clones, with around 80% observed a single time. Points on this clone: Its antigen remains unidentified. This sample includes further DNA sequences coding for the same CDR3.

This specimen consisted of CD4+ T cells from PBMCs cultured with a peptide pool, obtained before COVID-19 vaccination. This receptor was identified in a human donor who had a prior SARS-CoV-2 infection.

CDR3 nucleotide sequence: TGTGCCAGCAGTCTGGCAGATACGCAGTATTTT. Its translation: CASSLADTQYF. This sequence joins TRBV12-3 or TRBV12-4 and TRBJ2-3; D is ambiguous. The ends were cut back, 5 bases at V and 4 bases at J, with 4 bases in the middle. The CDR3 extends over 11 amino acids.